This T cell receptor beta chain derives from a study of T cell responses to AZD1222 COVID-19 vaccine (dated by TCRdb to the early 2020s). For the wider study: TCR sequencing was performed for more than 230 trial participants, of whom around 210 were given two doses of AZD1222 and around 25 were given two doses of MenACWY control vaccine. Trial participants were enrolled into age subgroups of 18-55, 56-69 and 70-plus years, which contained around 140, 26 and 57 TCR-sequenced participants, respectively. General study outcomes and caveats: The vaccine-associated CD4 TCRs covered the entire spike protein, and the dominant responses fell in regions 160-218 and 743-854. After two AZD1222 doses, spike-specific TCR breadth and depth were significantly higher than at day 0 and than in MenACWY recipients. Epitopes outside the regions mutated in the B.1.351 and B.1.1.7 variants were reportedly recognized by nearly half of the unique spike-specific TCRs. Most participants were white British and females outnumbered males, and the authors suggested that clonal diversity may have been underestimated. In the small 56-69-year group, the increase in depth fell short of significance, most likely because of low power. Conclusions about previously exposed vaccinees are limited, since just a handful of AZD1222 recipients were seropositive for SARS-CoV-2 at baseline. No day 14 peak-response samples were available, so repertoires were characterized only after the peak T cell response.

The sample's time point, from its label and the paper: about 28 days (+/-7) after the second vaccine dose. Sample treatment or condition, as interpreted from the label and publication: meningococcal conjugate vaccine given as trial control. Vaccinee samples came from UK trials COV001 and COV002, including a single-blind randomized controlled phase 2/3 trial of AZD1222 (ChAdOx1 nCoV-19) in healthy adults. Trial participant PBMC samples were collected at day 0 and day 28 after the second dose for TCRbeta chain sequencing. The germline V gene (reference sequence) sets CDR1 to SEHNR and CDR2 to FQNEAQ. The junction carries 10 bases between V and J, which are trimmed by 3 bases and 5 bases respectively. The CDR3 measures 14 amino acids from cysteine to phenylalanine. The kept DNA is CDR3 alone, 42 bases in frame from the first base. The CDR3 regions of human TCRbeta chains were analyzed by immunosequencing. The published analysis was carried out like this. Repertoire TCRs were matched against a reference library of SARS-CoV-2-specific TCRs generated with the MIRA antigen-specificity platform. Breadth meant the fraction of unique TCRs that were SARS-CoV-2-associated, whereas depth meant the fraction of total T cells that were SARS-CoV-2-associated. Using the MIRA data, each spike-specific TCR was assigned both to the spike region to which the TCR was reactive and to a CD4 or CD8 class. Log10-transformed breadth and depth values were compared by one-way ANOVA with Sidak's multiple comparisons tests. The immuneACCESS repertoire file appears here via TCRdb, limited to in-frame rearrangements. These files lack a portion of the clones; in checked studies, under half of the deficit traces to unresolved V genes, and the cause of the others is not known. V and J calls and clone size are given by that table; D and trimming were obtained from the DNA. A total of 50,000 to 65,000 clones appear in this sample, 80% to 95% of them only once. About 5.7% of the sample rests with the top ten.

Details on this clone: This clone's antigen is unknown. Per-nucleotide qualities are absent, and no much larger clonotype sits a single base away.

The specimen comprised peripheral blood, sampled 28 days after the second dose of the MenACWY control vaccine. The chain is encoded by TRBV7-9 joined to TRBJ1-4, and the D gene may be TRBD1, 6 bases matching. The origin of this receptor is an adult who received the MenACWY meningococcal vaccine as a control. This receptor has the CDR3 CASSFSGANEKLFF. The bases are TGTGCCAGCAGCTTTTCAGGGGCCAATGAAAAACTGTTTTTT.